Included here is one T cell receptor (beta chain) sequence, with context. Followed over time, Seattle patients had been enrolled while infection was active. The sample belongs to a study of blood T cell repertoires in COVID-19. At the level of the study: The samples span acute and convalescent COVID-19 from the United States, Italy and Spain. PBMCs, B-cell-depleted T cells, or T cells were the source of the cDNA or gDNA that made up the material.

This CDR3 region has 16 residues. Germline values: CDR1 LGHNA, CDR2 YNFKEQ. J was trimmed by 6 bases and V by 4 bases; bases with no gene match: 5. Per the authors' pipeline: For nucleated cells, counts were estimated from reference gene primer amplification. Measured with immunoSEQ multiplex PCR; TCRdb has only the in-frame clones, and not every one. V and J calls and clone size follow that table, whereas D and trimming were derived from the DNA. This sample has roughly 70,000 clones, with roughly 91% found just once. The chain uses TRBV4-2 and TRBJ2-2; TRBD2 matches 13 bases. The receptor's source is a man in his fifties or sixties with COVID-19, enrolled during active disease. The specimen was peripheral blood. The CDR3: CASSLGTSGNPGELFF. CDR3 DNA sequence: TGTGCCAGCAGCCTTGGGACTAGCGGGAATCCCGGGGAGCTGTTTTTT.